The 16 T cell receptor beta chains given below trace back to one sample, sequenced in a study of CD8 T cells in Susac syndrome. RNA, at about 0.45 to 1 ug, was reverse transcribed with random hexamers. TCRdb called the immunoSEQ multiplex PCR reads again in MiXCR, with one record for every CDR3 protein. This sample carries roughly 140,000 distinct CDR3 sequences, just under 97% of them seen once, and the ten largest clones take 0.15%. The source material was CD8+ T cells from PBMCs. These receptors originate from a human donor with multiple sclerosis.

CDR3 loop: CSALKDSSYEQYF. The CDR3 nucleotides read TGCAGTGCCCTGAAGGACAGCTCCTACGAGCAGTACTTC. The chain joins TRBV20-1 to TRBJ2-7; tentative D call: TRBD1 (6 bases). The CDR3 length is 13 residues. Trimming left V 6 bases short and J 0 bases short, with 12 bases between. CDR1 and CDR2 from the germline V gene are DFQATT and SNEGSKA (reference sequence).

The CDR3 nucleotides are TGTGCCTGGAGTGTACTGGGACAGCTGGATGAGCAGTTCTTC. Protein sequence: CAWSVLGQLDEQFF. J is TRBJ2-1 and V is TRBV30; TRBD1 matches at 7 bases. V dropped 0 bases and J dropped 8; count of bases not matched to a gene: 7. The CDR3 contains 14 residues. CDR1 and CDR2 (germline): GTSNPN, SVGIG (reference sequence). Variable domain in full (rest from reference TRBV30 and TRBJ2-1): SQTIHQWPATLVQPVGSPLSLECTVEGTSNPNLYWYRQAAGRGLQLLFYSVGIGQISSEVPQNLSASRPQDRQFILSSKKLLLSDSGFYLCAWSVLGQLDEQFFGPGTRLTVL.

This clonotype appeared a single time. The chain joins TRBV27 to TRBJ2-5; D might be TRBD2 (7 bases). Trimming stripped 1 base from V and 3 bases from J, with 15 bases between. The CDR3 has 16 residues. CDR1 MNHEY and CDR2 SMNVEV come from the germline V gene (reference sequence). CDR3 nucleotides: TGTGCCAGCAGTTTATATGCGGGGGCGGATAAAGAGACCCAGTACTTC. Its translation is CASSLYAGADKETQYF.

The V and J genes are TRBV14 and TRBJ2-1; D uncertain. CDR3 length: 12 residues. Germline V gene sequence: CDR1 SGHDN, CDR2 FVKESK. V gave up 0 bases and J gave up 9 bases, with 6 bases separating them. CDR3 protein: CASSQEGGEQFF. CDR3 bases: TGTGCCAGCAGCCAAGAGGGTGGTGAGCAGTTCTTC.

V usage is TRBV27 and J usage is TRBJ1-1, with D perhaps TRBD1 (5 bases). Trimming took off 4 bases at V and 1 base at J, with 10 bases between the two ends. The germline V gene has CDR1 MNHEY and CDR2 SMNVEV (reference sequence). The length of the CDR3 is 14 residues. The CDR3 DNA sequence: TGTGCCAGCAGTTCACAGGCTCCGAACACTGAAGCTTTCTTT. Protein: CASSSQAPNTEAFF.

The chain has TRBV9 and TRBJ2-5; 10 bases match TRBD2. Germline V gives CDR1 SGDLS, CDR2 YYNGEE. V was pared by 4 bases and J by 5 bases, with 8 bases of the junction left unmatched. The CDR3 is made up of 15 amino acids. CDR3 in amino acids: CASSPTGLAYETQYF. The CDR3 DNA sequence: TGTGCCAGCAGCCCTACGGGACTAGCGTACGAGACCCAGTACTTC.

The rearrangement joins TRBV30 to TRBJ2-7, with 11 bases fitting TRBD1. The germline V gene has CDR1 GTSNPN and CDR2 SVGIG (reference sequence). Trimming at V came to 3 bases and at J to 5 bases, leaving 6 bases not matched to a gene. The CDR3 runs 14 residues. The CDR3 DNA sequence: TGTGCCTGGAGCGGGGGACAGGGGGTGGACGAGCAGTACTTC. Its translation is CAWSGGQGVDEQYF.

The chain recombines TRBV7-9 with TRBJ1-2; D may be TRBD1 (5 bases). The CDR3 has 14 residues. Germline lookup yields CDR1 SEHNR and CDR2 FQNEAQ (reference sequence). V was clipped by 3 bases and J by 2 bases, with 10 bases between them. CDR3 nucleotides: TGTGCCAGCAGCTTCGATGACAGCAACTATGGCTACACCTTC. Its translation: CASSFDDSNYGYTF. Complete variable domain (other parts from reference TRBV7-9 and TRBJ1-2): DTGVSQNPRHKITKRGQNVTFRCDPISEHNRLYWYRQTLGQGPEFLTYFQNEAQLEKSRLLSDRFSAERPKGSFSTLEIQRTEQGDSAMYLCASSFDDSNYGYTFGSGTRLTVV.

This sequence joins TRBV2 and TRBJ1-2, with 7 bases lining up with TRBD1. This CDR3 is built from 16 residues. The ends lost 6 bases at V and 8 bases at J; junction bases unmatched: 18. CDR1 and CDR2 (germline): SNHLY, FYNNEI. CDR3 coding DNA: TGTGCCAGCAGCGACCCGGACAGGACAAAACTTAAGGGCTACACCTTC. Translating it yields CASSDPDRTKLKGYTF. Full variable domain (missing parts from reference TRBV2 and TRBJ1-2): EPEVTQTPSHQVTQMGQEVILRCVPISNHLYFYWYRQILGQKVEFLVSFYNNEISEKSEIFDDQFSVERPDGSNFTLKIRSTKLEDSAMYFCASSDPDRTKLKGYTFGSGTRLTVV.

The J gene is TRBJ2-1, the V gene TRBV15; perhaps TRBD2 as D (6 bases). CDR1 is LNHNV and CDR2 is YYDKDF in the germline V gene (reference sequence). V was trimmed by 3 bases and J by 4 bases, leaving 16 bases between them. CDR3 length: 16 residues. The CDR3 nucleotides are TGTGCCACCAGCAGGGAGGGGCGAGTATTATACAATGAGCAGTTCTTC. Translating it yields CATSREGRVLYNEQFF.

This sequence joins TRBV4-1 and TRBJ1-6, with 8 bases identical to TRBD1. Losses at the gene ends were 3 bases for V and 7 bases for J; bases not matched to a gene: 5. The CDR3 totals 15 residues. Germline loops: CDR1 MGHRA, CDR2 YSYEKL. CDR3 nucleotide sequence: TGCGCCAGCAGCCACGACAGGGGTGAAAATTCACCCCTCCACTTT. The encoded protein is CASSHDRGENSPLHF.

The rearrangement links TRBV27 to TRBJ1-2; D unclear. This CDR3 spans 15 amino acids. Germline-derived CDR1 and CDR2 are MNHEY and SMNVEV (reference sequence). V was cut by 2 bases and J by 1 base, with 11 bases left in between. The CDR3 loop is CASSLTAVVNYGYTF. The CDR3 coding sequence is TGTGCCAGCAGTTTAACGGCAGTAGTTAACTATGGCTACACCTTC.

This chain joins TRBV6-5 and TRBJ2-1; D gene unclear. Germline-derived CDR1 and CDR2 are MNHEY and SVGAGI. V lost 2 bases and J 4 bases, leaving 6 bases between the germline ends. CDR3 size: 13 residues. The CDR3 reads CASSYTPYNEQFF. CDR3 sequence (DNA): TGTGCCAGCAGTTACACCCCATACAATGAGCAGTTCTTC.

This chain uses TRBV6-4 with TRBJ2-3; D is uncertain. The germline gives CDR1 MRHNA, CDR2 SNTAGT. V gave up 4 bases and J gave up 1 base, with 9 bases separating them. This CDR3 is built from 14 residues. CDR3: CASSAGVGTDTQYF. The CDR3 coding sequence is TGTGCCAGCAGTGCCGGTGTCGGCACAGATACGCAGTATTTT.

Here the CDR3 DNA reads TGTGCCAGCAGCGTATTCGGCGGTAAGACCCAAGAGACCCAGTACTTC. As protein: CASSVFGGKTQETQYF. V and J are TRBV9 and TRBJ2-5; no clear D. Germline V gene sequence: CDR1 SGDLS, CDR2 YYNGEE. V lost 1 base, J lost 1 base, and 14 bases lay in between. CDR3 length equals 16 residues.

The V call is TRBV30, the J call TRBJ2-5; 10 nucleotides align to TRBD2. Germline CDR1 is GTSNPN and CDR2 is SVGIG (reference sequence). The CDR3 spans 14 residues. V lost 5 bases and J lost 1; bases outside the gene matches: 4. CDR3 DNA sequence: TGTGCCTGGGGTACTAGCGGGGCCCAAGAGACCCAGTACTTC. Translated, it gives CAWGTSGAQETQYF.